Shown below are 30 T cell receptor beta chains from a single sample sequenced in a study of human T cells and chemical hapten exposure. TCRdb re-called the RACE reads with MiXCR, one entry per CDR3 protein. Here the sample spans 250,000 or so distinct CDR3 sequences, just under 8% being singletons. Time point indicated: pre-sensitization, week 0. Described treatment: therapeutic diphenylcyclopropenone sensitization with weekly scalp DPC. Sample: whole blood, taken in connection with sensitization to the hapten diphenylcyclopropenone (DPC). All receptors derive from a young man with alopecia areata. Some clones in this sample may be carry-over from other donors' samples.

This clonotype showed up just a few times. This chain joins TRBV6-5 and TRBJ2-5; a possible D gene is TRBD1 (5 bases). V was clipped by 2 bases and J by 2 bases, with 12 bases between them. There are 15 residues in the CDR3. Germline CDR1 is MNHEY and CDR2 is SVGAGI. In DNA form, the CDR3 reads TGTGCCAGCAGTTACCCCACAGGAGAACAAGAGACCCAGTACTTC. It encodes CASSYPTGEQETQYF.

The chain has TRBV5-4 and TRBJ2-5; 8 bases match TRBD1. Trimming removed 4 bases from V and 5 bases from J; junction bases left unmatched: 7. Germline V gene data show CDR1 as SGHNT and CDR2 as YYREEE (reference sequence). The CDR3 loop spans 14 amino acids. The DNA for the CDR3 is TGTGCCAGCAGCGAAACGACAGGGGAGGAGACCCAGTACTTC. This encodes CASSETTGEETQYF.

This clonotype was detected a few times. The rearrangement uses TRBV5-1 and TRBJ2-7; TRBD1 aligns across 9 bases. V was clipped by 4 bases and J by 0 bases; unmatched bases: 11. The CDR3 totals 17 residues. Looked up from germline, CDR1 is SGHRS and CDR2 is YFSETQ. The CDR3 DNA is TGCGCCAGCAGCGCGGGACAGGGCTCTATTGGCTCCTACGAGCAGTACGTC. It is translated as CASSAGQGSIGSYEQYV.

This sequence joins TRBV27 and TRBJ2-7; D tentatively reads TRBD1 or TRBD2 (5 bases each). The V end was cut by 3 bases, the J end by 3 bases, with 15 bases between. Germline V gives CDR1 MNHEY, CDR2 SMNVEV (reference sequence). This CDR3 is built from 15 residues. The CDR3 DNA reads TGTGCCAGCAGTTTCCGGGGCGGTTTGGGCTACGAGCAGTACTTC. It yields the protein CASSFRGGLGYEQYF.

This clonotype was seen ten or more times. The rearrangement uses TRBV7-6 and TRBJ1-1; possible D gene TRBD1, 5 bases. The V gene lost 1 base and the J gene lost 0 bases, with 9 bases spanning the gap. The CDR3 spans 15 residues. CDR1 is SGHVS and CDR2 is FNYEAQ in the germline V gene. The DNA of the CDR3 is TGTGCCAGCAGCTTAGAGGCAGGGATGAACACTGAAGCTTTCTTT. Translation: CASSLEAGMNTEAFF.

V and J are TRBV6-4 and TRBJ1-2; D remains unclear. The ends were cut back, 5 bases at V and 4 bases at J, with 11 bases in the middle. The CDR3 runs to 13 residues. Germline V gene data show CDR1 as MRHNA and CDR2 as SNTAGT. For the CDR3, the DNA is TGTGCCAGCAGTCTCGGTTCTGGCTATGGCTACACCTTC. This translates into CASSLGSGYGYTF.

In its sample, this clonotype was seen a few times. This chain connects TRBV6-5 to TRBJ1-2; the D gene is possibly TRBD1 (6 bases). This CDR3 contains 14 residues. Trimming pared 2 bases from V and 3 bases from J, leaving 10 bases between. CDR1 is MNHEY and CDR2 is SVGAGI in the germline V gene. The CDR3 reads CASSYKGGHYGYTF. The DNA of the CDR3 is TGTGCCAGCAGTTACAAAGGGGGACACTATGGCTACACCTTC.

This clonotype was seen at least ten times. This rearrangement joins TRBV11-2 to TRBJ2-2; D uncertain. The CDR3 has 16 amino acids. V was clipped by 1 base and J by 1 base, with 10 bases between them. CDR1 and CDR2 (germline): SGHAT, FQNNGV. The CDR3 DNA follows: TGTGCCAGCAGCTTAGGTGGTTTCGGGAACACCGGGGAGCTGTTTTTT. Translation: CASSLGGFGNTGELFF.

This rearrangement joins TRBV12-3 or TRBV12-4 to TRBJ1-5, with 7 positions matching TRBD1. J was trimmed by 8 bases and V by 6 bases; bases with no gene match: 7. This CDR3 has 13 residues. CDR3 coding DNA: TGTGCCAGCAGATCGACAGGGTATGAGCCCCAGCATTTT. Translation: CASRSTGYEPQHF.

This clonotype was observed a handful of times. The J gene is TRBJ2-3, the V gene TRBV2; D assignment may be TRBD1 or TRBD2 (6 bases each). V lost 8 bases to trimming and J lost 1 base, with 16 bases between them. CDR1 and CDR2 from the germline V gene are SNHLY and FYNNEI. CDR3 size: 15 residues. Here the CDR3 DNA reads TGTGCCAGCGGCCGGGGGCCGGTGGGCACAGATACGCAGTATTTT. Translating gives CASGRGPVGTDTQYF.

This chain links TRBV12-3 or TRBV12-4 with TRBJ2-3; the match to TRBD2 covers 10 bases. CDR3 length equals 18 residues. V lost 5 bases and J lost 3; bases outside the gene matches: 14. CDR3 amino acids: CASSTLLAGLRSTDTQYF. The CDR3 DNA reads TGTGCCAGCAGTACCCTACTAGCGGGGCTACGGAGTACAGATACGCAGTATTTT.

CDR3 nucleotide sequence: TGTGCCAGCAGCCACTACAGGGGTACCTACAATGAGCAGTTCTTC. As protein: CASSHYRGTYNEQFF. This sequence joins TRBV3-1 and TRBJ2-1, with TRBD1 matching over 7 bases. The germline gives CDR1 LGHDT, CDR2 YNNKEL (reference sequence). The CDR3 is 15 residues long. J lost 2 bases, V lost 3 bases, and 4 bases had no gene match.

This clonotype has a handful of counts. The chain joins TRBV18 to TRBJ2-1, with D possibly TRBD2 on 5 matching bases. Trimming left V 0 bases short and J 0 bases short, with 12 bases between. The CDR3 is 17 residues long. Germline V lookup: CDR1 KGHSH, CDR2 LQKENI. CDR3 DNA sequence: TGTGCCAGCTCACCACCGAATGGACTGGCCTCCTACAATGAGCAGTTCTTC. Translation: CASSPPNGLASYNEQFF.

CDR3 residues: CASSFVSLATDTQYF. CDR3 DNA sequence: TGTGCCAGCAGTTTTGTTTCCCTAGCCACAGATACGCAGTATTTT. V is TRBV27 and J is TRBJ2-3; maybe TRBD2 (5 bases). The germline V gene encodes CDR1 MNHEY and CDR2 SMNVEV (reference sequence). Trimming took off 3 bases at V and 2 bases at J, with 12 bases between the two ends. The CDR3 runs 15 residues.

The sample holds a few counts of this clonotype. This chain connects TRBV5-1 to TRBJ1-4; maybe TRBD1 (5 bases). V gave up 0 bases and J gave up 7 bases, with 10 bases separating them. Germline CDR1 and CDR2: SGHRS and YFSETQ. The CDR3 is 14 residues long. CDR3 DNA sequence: TGCGCCAGCAGCTTGGAAGGGGATGGTGAAAAACTGTTTTTT. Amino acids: CASSLEGDGEKLFF.

As DNA, the CDR3 is TGTGCCAGCAGTGAAAGTGATCCCCACAAATTTTACGAGCAGTACTTC. It translates to CASSESDPHKFYEQYF. The chain is built from TRBV25-1 and TRBJ2-7; D unresolved. The CDR3 is 16 residues long. V dropped 2 bases and J dropped 4 bases, with 18 bases sitting between them. Germline-derived CDR1 and CDR2 are MGHDK and SYGVNS.

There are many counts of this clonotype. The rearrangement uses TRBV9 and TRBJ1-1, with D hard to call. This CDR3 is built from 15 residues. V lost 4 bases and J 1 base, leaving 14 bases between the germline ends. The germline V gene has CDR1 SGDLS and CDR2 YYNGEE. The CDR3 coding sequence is TGTGCCAGCAGCCAAAAGAGCGAGGGGAACACTGAAGCTTTCTTT. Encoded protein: CASSQKSEGNTEAFF.

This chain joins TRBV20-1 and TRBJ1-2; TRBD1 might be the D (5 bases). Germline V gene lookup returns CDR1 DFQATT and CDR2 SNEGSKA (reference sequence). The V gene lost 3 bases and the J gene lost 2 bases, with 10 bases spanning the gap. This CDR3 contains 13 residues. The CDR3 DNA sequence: TGCAGTGCTAGTCGCAGGGACAACTATGGCTACACCTTC. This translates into CSASRRDNYGYTF.

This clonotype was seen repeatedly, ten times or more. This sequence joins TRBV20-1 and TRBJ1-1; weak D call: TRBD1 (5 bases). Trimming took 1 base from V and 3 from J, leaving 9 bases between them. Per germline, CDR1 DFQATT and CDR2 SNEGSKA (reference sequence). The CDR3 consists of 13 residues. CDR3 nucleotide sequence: TGCAGTGCTAGAGTTGGGGGGTACACTGAAGCTTTCTTT. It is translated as CSARVGGYTEAFF.

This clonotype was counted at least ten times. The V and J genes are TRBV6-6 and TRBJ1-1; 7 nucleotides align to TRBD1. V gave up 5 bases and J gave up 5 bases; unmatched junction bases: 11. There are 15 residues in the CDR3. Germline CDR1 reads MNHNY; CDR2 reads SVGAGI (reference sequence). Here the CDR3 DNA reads TGTGCCAGCAGTCAGACAGGGCAGGGAGGGACTGAAGCTTTCTTT. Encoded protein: CASSQTGQGGTEAFF.

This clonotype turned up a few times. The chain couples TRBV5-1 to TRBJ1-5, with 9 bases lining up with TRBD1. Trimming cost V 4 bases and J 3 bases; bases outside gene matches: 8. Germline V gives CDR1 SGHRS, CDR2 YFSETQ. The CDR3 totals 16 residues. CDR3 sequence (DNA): TGCGCCAGCAGCACAGGGGACAGGGAAAACAATCAGCCCCAGCATTTT. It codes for CASSTGDRENNQPQHF.

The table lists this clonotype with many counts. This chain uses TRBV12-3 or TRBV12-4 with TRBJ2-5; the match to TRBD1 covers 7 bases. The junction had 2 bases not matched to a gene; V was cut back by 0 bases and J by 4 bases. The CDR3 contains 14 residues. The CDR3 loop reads CASSLAGGLETQYF. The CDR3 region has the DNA TGTGCCAGCAGTTTAGCAGGGGGCCTAGAGACCCAGTACTTC.

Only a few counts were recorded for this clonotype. This CDR3 is CASSAQGDTEAFF. CDR3 nucleotide sequence: TGCGCCAGCAGCGCCCAGGGGGACACTGAAGCTTTCTTT. This chain uses TRBV5-1 with TRBJ1-1, with TRBD1 identical over 7 bases. The CDR3 covers 13 residues. Trimming removed 4 bases from V and 3 bases from J; junction bases left unmatched: 3. CDR1 is SGHRS and CDR2 is YFSETQ in the germline V gene.

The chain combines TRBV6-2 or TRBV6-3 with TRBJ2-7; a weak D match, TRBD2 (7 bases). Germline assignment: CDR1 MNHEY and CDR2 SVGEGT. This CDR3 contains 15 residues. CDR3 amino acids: CATLDRRQDERGACV. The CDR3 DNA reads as TGTGCCACTTTAGATCGCCGGCAGGATGAACGGGGGGCTTGCGTC.

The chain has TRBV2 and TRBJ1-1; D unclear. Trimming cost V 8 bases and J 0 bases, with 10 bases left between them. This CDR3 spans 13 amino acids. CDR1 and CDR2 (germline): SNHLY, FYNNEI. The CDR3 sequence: CASFGDLNTEAFF. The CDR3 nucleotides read TGTGCCAGCTTTGGGGATTTGAACACTGAAGCTTTCTTT.

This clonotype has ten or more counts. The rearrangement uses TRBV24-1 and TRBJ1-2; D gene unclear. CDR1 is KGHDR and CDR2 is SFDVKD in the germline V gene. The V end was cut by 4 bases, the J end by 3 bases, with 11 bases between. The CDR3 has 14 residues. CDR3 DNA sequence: TGTGCCACCAGTGAGGACCCAGTATACTATGGCTACACCTTC. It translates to CATSEDPVYYGYTF.

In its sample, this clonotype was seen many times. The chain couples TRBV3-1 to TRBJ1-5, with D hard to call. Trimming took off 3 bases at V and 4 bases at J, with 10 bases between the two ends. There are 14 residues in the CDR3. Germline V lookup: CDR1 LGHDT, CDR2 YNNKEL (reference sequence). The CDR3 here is CASSQQAGNQPQHF. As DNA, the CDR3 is TGTGCCAGCAGCCAGCAAGCGGGTAATCAGCCCCAGCATTTT. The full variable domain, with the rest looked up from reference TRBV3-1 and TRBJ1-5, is DTAVSQTPKYLVTQMGNDKSIKCEQNLGHDTMYWYKQDSKKFLKIMFSYNNKELIINETVPNRFSPKSPDKAHLNLHINSLELGDSAVYFCASSQQAGNQPQHFGDGTRLSIL.

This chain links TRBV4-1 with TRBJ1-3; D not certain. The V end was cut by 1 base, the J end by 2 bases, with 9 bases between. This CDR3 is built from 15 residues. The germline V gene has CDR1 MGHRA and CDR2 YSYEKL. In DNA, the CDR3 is TGCGCCAGCAGCCAAGCACAATTACCTGGAAACACCATATATTTT. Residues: CASSQAQLPGNTIYF.

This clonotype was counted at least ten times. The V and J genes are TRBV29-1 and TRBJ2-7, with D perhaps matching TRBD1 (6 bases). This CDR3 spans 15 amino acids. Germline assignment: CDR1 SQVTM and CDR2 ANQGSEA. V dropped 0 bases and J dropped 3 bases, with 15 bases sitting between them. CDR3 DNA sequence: TGCAGCGTTGAAGACCCGGGACAACCGTTCTACGAGCAGTACTTC. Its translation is CSVEDPGQPFYEQYF.

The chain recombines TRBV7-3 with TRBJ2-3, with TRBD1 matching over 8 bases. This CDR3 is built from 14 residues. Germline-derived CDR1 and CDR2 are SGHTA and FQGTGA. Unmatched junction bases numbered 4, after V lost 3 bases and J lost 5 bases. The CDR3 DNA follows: TGTGCCAGCAGCTTGTCGACAGGGGAAGATACGCAGTATTTT. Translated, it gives CASSLSTGEDTQYF.